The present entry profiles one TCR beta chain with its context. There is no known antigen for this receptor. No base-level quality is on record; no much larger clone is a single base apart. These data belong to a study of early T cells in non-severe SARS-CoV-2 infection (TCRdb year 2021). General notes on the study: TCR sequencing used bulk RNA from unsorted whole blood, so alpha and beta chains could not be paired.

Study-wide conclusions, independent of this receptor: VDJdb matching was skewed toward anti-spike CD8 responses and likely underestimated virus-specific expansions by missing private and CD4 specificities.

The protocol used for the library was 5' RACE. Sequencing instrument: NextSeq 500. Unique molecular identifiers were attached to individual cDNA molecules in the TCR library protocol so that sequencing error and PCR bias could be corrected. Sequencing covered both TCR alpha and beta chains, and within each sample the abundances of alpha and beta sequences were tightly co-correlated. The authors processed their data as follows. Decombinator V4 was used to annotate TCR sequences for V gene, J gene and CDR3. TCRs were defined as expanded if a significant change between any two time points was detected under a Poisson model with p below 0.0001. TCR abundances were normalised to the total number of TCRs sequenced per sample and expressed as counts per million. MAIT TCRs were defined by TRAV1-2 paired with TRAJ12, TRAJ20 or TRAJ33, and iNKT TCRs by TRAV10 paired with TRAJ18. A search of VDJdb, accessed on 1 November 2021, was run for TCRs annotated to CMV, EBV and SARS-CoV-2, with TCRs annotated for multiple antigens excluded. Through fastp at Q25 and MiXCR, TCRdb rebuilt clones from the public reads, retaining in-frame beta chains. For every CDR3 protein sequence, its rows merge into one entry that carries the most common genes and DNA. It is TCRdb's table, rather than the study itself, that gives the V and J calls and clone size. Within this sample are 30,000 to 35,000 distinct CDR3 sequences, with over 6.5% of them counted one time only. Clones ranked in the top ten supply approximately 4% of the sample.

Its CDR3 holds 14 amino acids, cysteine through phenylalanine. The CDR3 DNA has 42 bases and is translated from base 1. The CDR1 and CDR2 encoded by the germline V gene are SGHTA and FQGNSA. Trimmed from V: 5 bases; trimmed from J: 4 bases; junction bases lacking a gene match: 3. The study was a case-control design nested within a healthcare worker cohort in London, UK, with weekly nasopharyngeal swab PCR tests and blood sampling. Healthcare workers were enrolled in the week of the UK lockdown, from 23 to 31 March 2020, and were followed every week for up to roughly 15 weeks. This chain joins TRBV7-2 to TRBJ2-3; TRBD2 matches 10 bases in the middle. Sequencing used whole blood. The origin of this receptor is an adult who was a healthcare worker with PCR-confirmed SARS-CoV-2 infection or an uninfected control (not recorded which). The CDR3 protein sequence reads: CASSPGLAADTQYF. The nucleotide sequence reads TGTGCCAGCAGCCCTGGACTAGCGGCAGATACGCAGTATTTT.